Listed here are 13 T cell receptor beta chains from one sample, sequenced in a study of blood T cell repertoires in COVID-19. Clones were sequenced by immunoSEQ multiplex PCR, and TCRdb holds only the in-frame ones, with some missing. The sample includes 380,000 or so clones, less than 90% seen only once; the top ten take 7.1%. The specimen was peripheral blood. These receptors were obtained from a woman between 55 and 75 years old with COVID-19, enrolled during active disease.

This chain links TRBV13 with TRBJ1-2, with TRBD1 as a possible D gene (6 bases). The length of the CDR3 is 13 residues. Deletions cut 5 bases from V and 8 bases from J, with 15 bases between. Germline CDR1 reads PRHDT; CDR2 reads FYEKMQ (reference sequence). The CDR3 protein is CASSPDSRGGYTF. CDR3 sequence (DNA): TGTGCCAGCAGCCCGGACAGCAGGGGCGGCTACACCTTC.

The chain couples TRBV27 to TRBJ2-2; TRBD1 matches 8 bases. The CDR3 runs 15 residues. Germline V gene sequence: CDR1 MNHEY, CDR2 SMNVEV (reference sequence). V trimming: 2 bases; J trimming: 5 bases; junction bases outside the gene matches: 4. CDR3 protein: CASSLLTGATGELFF. The CDR3 DNA reads TGTGCCAGCAGTTTACTGACAGGGGCTACCGGGGAGCTGTTTTTT.

The genes are TRBV6-1 and TRBJ1-3; D is undetermined. CDR1 and CDR2 (germline): MNHNS, SASEGT. Deletions cut 0 bases from V and 0 bases from J, with 9 bases between. The CDR3 is 16 residues long. DNA of the CDR3: TGTGCCAGCAGTGAAGCGCTGAGCCACTCTGGAAACACCATATATTTT. Its protein is CASSEALSHSGNTIYF.

This clone was seen a few times. The chain uses TRBV5-6 and TRBJ1-3; D unresolved. From germline, CDR1 is SGHDT and CDR2 YYEEEE. The V end lost 0 bases, the J end lost 4 bases, and 8 bases lay between the germline ends. This CDR3 has 14 amino acids. The CDR3 DNA follows: TGTGCCAGCAGCTTGGGCACTCTGGGAAACACCATATATTTT. Protein: CASSLGTLGNTIYF.

The chain carries TRBV10-3 and TRBJ2-5; 8 bases align to TRBD2. From germline, CDR1 is ENHRY and CDR2 SYGVKD. CDR3 size: 16 residues. V lost 11 bases, J lost 5 bases, and 19 bases stayed unmatched. The CDR3 reads CAVGSSRGTSGETQYF. Here the CDR3 DNA reads TGTGCCGTAGGGTCGTCCCGGGGGACTAGTGGGGAGACCCAGTACTTC.

The rearrangement links TRBV6-2 or TRBV6-3 to TRBJ2-3; TRBD2 is a possible D gene (6 bases). V lost 6 bases to trimming and J lost 2 bases, with 21 bases between them. CDR1 and CDR2 (germline): MNHEY, SVGEGT. The CDR3 runs to 17 residues. In DNA, the CDR3 is TGTGCCAGCAGCCCCTGGGGGAGGTACTCGGACACAGATACGCAGTATTTT. Residues: CASSPWGRYSDTDTQYF.

The J gene is TRBJ2-3, the V gene TRBV29-1; TRBD2 agrees at 10 bases. The CDR3 extends over 13 amino acids. Germline V gene lookup returns CDR1 SQVTM and CDR2 ANQGSEA. V was pared by 7 bases and J by 2 bases, with 3 bases of the junction left unmatched. Here the CDR3 reads CSGSGGPTDTQYF. DNA of the CDR3: TGCAGCGGTAGCGGGGGGCCCACAGATACGCAGTATTTT.

The chain is built from TRBV6-5 and TRBJ2-1; a weak D match, TRBD2 (5 bases). Trimming took off 0 bases at V and 3 bases at J, with 9 bases between the two ends. Germline V lookup: CDR1 MNHEY, CDR2 SVGAGI. CDR3 length: 15 amino acids. The CDR3: CASSYSRDVYNEQFF. CDR3 DNA: TGTGCCAGCAGTTACTCGAGGGATGTCTACAATGAGCAGTTCTTC.

The chain recombines TRBV6-4 with TRBJ2-1, with a weak D call TRBD1 (6 bases). The CDR3 contains 13 residues. CDR1 is MRHNA, CDR2 SNTAGT, per germline. Trimming pared 8 bases from V and 10 bases from J, leaving 18 bases between. The CDR3 DNA sequence: TGTGCCAGCGGCCTAGGGGGTTCAGGGGAGCAGTTCTTC. It yields the protein CASGLGGSGEQFF.

The V call is TRBV30, the J call TRBJ1-4; perhaps TRBD1 as D (6 bases). Germline V gene lookup returns CDR1 GTSNPN and CDR2 SVGIG (reference sequence). V lost 4 bases and J 4 bases, leaving 10 bases between the germline ends. CDR3 length: 13 residues. In nucleotides, the CDR3 is TGTGCCTGGACAGGGGCCCATAATGAAAAACTGTTTTTT. This gives the protein CAWTGAHNEKLFF.

The chain carries TRBV4-2 and TRBJ2-7, with 7 bases fitting TRBD2. Trimming at V came to 1 base and at J to 3 bases, leaving 3 bases not matched to a gene. This CDR3 spans 14 amino acids. CDR1 is LGHNA and CDR2 is YNFKEQ in the germline V gene. DNA for the CDR3: TGTGCCAGCAGCCAAGTAACTAGCGACTACGAGCAGTACTTC. Residues: CASSQVTSDYEQYF.

This clone was seen at least ten times. The V and J genes are TRBV4-3 and TRBJ2-4, with 7 bases lining up with TRBD1. The germline V gene encodes CDR1 LGHNA and CDR2 YSLEER. The CDR3 has 16 amino acids. Unmatched junction bases numbered 8, after V lost 1 base and J lost 5 bases. CDR3 sequence: CASSQAPPTGENIQYF. The CDR3 nucleotides are TGCGCCAGCAGCCAAGCCCCTCCCACAGGGGAAAACATTCAGTACTTC.

This clone has a handful of counts. This chain connects TRBV19 to TRBJ1-2; perhaps TRBD1 as D (6 bases). Germline assignment: CDR1 LNHDA and CDR2 SQIVND (reference sequence). Trimming stripped 6 bases from V and 2 bases from J, with 13 bases between. This CDR3 has 14 amino acids. The CDR3 is CASSPRGQNYGYTF. The CDR3 DNA is TGTGCCAGTAGCCCCCGAGGACAGAACTATGGCTACACCTTC. Supplemented by reference TRBV19 and TRBJ1-2, the full variable domain reads DGGITQSPKYLFRKEGQNVTLSCEQNLNHDAMYWYRQDPGQGLRLIYYSQIVNDFQKGDIAEGYSVSREKKESFPLTVTSAQKNPTAFYLCASSPRGQNYGYTFGSGTRLTVV.